A single sample is the source of the 27 T cell receptor beta chains below, sequenced in a study of blood T cell repertoires in COVID-19. Sequencing used immunoSEQ multiplex PCR; TCRdb keeps in-frame clones, though not all of them. The sample contains roughly 150,000 clones, roughly nine tenths of which appear only once. Sequencing was performed on peripheral blood. Receptors were obtained from a woman in her 70s with acute or convalescent COVID-19.

The chain recombines TRBV5-1 with TRBJ2-3; perhaps TRBD2 as D (6 bases). CDR1 is SGHRS, CDR2 YFSETQ, per germline. Trimming took off 2 bases at V and 6 bases at J, with 13 bases between the two ends. CDR3 length: 14 amino acids. CDR3 protein: CASSFGTGADTQYF. CDR3 coding DNA: TGCGCCAGCAGCTTCGGGACTGGAGCGGATACGCAGTATTTT.

This sequence joins TRBV5-1 and TRBJ1-4; D is ambiguous. Germline values: CDR1 SGHRS, CDR2 YFSETQ. The ends were cut back, 0 bases at V and 5 bases at J, with 17 bases in the middle. This CDR3 spans 17 amino acids. The CDR3 loop reads CASSLAGADLSNEKLFF. CDR3 nucleotides: TGCGCCAGCAGCTTGGCCGGAGCAGATCTTTCCAATGAAAAACTGTTTTTT.

V and J are TRBV9 and TRBJ2-7, with 8 bases identical to TRBD2. The CDR3 runs 16 residues. The germline V gene has CDR1 SGDLS and CDR2 YYNGEE. J gave up 3 bases and V 2 bases, and 10 bases lay outside the gene matches. The CDR3 sequence is CASSVKVGAGGYEQYF. For the CDR3, the DNA is TGTGCCAGCAGCGTTAAGGTTGGTGCGGGGGGCTACGAGCAGTACTTC.

J is TRBJ1-1 and V is TRBV6-5; D is unresolved. The CDR3 is made up of 14 amino acids. Germline CDR1 is MNHEY and CDR2 is SVGAGI. V was trimmed by 6 bases and J by 3 bases, leaving 14 bases between them. In nucleotides, the CDR3 is TGTGCCAGCAGCCCCGGCGGATCTTACACTGAAGCTTTCTTT. Its translation: CASSPGGSYTEAFF.

This chain connects TRBV4-3 to TRBJ2-7, with 7 bases fitting TRBD2. CDR3 size: 15 residues. Germline V gene lookup returns CDR1 LGHNA and CDR2 YSLEER. V shed 6 bases and J 2 bases; nucleotides not matched to a gene: 10. The CDR3 protein is CASSTRAGEAYEQYF. The CDR3 DNA follows: TGCGCCAGCAGTACCCGGGCGGGGGAGGCCTACGAGCAGTACTTC.

V gene TRBV6-4 combines with J gene TRBJ2-3; TRBD2 agrees at 13 bases. The J segment lost 1 base and the V segment lost 3 bases, leaving 1 base of the junction unmatched. This CDR3 has 16 amino acids. Germline V CDR1 and CDR2: MRHNA, SNTAGT. The CDR3 here is CASSDGTSGGTDTQYF. CDR3 coding DNA: TGTGCCAGCAGTGATGGGACTAGCGGGGGCACAGATACGCAGTATTTT.

The V gene is TRBV2, the J gene TRBJ2-6; D is unclear. The V gene lost 2 bases and the J gene lost 0 bases, with 5 bases spanning the gap. This CDR3 is built from 15 residues. Germline V gene lookup returns CDR1 SNHLY and CDR2 FYNNEI. CDR3 sequence reads: CASSETGSGANVLTF. The CDR3 bases are TGTGCCAGCAGTGAAACGGGCTCTGGGGCCAACGTCCTGACTTTC. The full variable domain, completed using reference TRBV2 and TRBJ2-6, is EPEVTQTPSHQVTQMGQEVILRCVPISNHLYFYWYRQILGQKVEFLVSFYNNEISEKSEIFDDQFSVERPDGSNFTLKIRSTKLEDSAMYFCASSETGSGANVLTFGAGSRLTVL.

CDR3 in amino acids: CASSSGAGANVLTF. The CDR3 coding sequence is TGTGCCAGTAGTAGCGGGGCCGGGGCCAACGTCCTGACTTTC. The J gene is TRBJ2-6, the V gene TRBV19; TRBD2 might be the D (6 bases). Germline assignment: CDR1 LNHDA and CDR2 SQIVND (reference sequence). Trimming shortened V by 4 bases and J by 4 bases, and 8 bases separated the two germline ends. The CDR3 length is 14 residues.

The chain joins TRBV7-9 to TRBJ2-3, with unresolved D. The germline CDR1 and CDR2 sequences are SEHNR and FQNEAQ (reference sequence). V dropped 5 bases and J dropped 3 bases, with 12 bases sitting between them. The CDR3 covers 14 residues. CDR3 nucleotide sequence: TGTGCCAGCAGCCCCGTGAGCGTAACAGATACGCAGTATTTT. It is translated as CASSPVSVTDTQYF.

The rearrangement joins TRBV6-1 to TRBJ1-2; tentative D call: TRBD1 (5 bases). The ends were cut back, 6 bases at V and 3 bases at J, with 11 bases in the middle. CDR3 size: 13 residues. CDR1 and CDR2 from the germline V gene are MNHNS and SASEGT. Here the CDR3 DNA reads TGTGCCAGCAGCAGGGTCCTCTACTATGGCTACACCTTC. Translating gives CASSRVLYYGYTF.

This chain joins TRBV5-6 and TRBJ1-5; D not resolved. The length of the CDR3 is 15 residues. Trimming cost V 4 bases and J 2 bases, with 13 bases left between them. Germline values: CDR1 SGHDT, CDR2 YYEEEE. CDR3 sequence reads: CASSLAGEGNQPQHF. The CDR3 DNA sequence: TGTGCCAGCAGCCTAGCAGGCGAGGGCAATCAGCCCCAGCATTTT.

The chain employs TRBV7-9 and TRBJ2-3, with D tentatively TRBD2 (6 bases). The CDR3 length is 13 residues. From germline, CDR1 is SEHNR and CDR2 FQNEAQ (reference sequence). The V end lost 4 bases, the J end lost 10 bases, and 15 bases lay between the germline ends. The chain's CDR3 is CASSSTSAGSQYF. CDR3 bases: TGTGCCAGCAGCTCCACCTCGGCGGGGTCGCAGTATTTT.

This chain connects TRBV5-1 to TRBJ2-1; 14 bases fit TRBD2. The CDR3 runs 15 residues. The ends lost 3 bases at V and 10 bases at J; junction bases unmatched: 6. Germline V gene data show CDR1 as SGHRS and CDR2 as YFSETQ. The CDR3 coding sequence is TGCGCCAGCAGCTCAGGACTAGCGGGGGGCCGGGAGCAGTTCTTC. Its protein product is CASSSGLAGGREQFF.

The chain is built from TRBV2 and TRBJ2-3, with 10 nucleotides matching TRBD2. Germline V CDR1 and CDR2: SNHLY, FYNNEI. This CDR3 has 17 residues. The V gene end was trimmed by 7 bases and the J gene end by 1 base; junction bases not matched to a gene: 11. CDR3 DNA sequence: TGTGCCAGCAAAGGGCAGCGGGGGGGCGTGGGCACAGATACGCAGTATTTT. This translates into CASKGQRGGVGTDTQYF.

V usage is TRBV6-5 and J usage is TRBJ2-5; 8 bases align to TRBD1. Germline-derived CDR1 and CDR2 are MNHEY and SVGAGI. The CDR3 has 14 amino acids. V shed 8 bases and J 5 bases; nucleotides not matched to a gene: 10. Here the CDR3 DNA reads TGTGCCAGCGGTCGAACAGGGGGTTGGGAGACCCAGTACTTC. Translating it yields CASGRTGGWETQYF.

This clone was picked up a small number of times. The chain recombines TRBV29-1 with TRBJ1-1; TRBD1 agrees at 7 bases. The CDR3 spans 14 residues. V lost 2 bases and J lost 5; bases outside the gene matches: 8. Germline V lookup: CDR1 SQVTM, CDR2 ANQGSEA. The CDR3 sequence is CSVELDRAVTEAFF. The CDR3 coding sequence is TGCAGCGTTGAACTCGACAGGGCGGTAACTGAAGCTTTCTTT.

The V and J genes are TRBV5-4 and TRBJ1-2; D remains ambiguous. Deletions cut 0 bases from V and 7 bases from J, with 16 bases between. CDR3 length: 15 residues. From germline, CDR1 is SGHNT and CDR2 YYREEE (reference sequence). The chain's CDR3 is CASSLALGGLGGYTF. The CDR3 DNA follows: TGTGCCAGCAGCTTGGCTCTCGGCGGGTTAGGTGGCTACACCTTC.

The gene calls are TRBV10-3 and TRBJ1-2; D might be TRBD1 (6 bases). V shed 11 bases and J shed 11 bases, with 24 bases lying between them. Germline V gene sequence: CDR1 ENHRY, CDR2 SYGVKD. This CDR3 spans 13 amino acids. CDR3 sequence reads: CAAQGDIKDGYTF. For the CDR3, the DNA is TGTGCCGCTCAAGGGGACATAAAGGACGGTTACACCTTC.

The chain uses TRBV3-1 (or the pseudogene TRBV3-2) and TRBJ1-2; maybe TRBD1 (6 bases). Germline values: CDR1 LGHDT, CDR2 YNNKEL (reference sequence). Trimming left V 1 base short and J 8 bases short, with 17 bases between. This CDR3 comprises 15 residues. As DNA, the CDR3 is TGTGCCAGCAGCCAAGCGGGACGGGGGGCGCGCGGCTACACCTTC. Protein: CASSQAGRGARGYTF.

This clone occurred once. V and J are TRBV7-9 and TRBJ1-2; TRBD1 matches 9 bases. The CDR3 extends over 15 amino acids. V lost 4 bases, J lost 3 bases, and 6 bases stayed unmatched. CDR1 SEHNR and CDR2 FQNEAQ come from the germline V gene (reference sequence). The CDR3 loop is CASSSGDRVDYGYTF. The CDR3, as DNA: TGTGCCAGCAGCTCGGGGGACAGGGTCGACTATGGCTACACCTTC.

The chain links TRBV11-2 to TRBJ2-3, with a possible D match to TRBD1 (6 bases). The length of the CDR3 is 16 residues. V lost 1 base and J lost 2, with 13 bases in between. CDR1 is SGHAT and CDR2 is FQNNGV in the germline V gene. The CDR3 loop is CASSLGGNRVTDTQYF. The CDR3 nucleotides read TGTGCCAGCAGCTTAGGAGGGAACAGGGTCACAGATACGCAGTATTTT.

V is TRBV19 and J is TRBJ1-2; weak D call: TRBD1 (5 bases). Germline CDR1 and CDR2: LNHDA and SQIVND (reference sequence). The V end lost 3 bases, the J end lost 0 bases, and 11 bases lay between the germline ends. This CDR3 has 15 amino acids. The CDR3 here is CASSIAGFANYGYTF. In DNA, the CDR3 is TGTGCCAGTAGTATCGCAGGGTTCGCTAACTATGGCTACACCTTC.

V is TRBV7-2 and J is TRBJ2-5; tentatively, D is TRBD1 (6 bases). V was cut by 5 bases and J by 0 bases, with 10 bases left in between. This CDR3 is built from 14 residues. Germline V gene sequence: CDR1 SGHTA, CDR2 FQGNSA. CDR3 protein: CASSLRTDQETQYF. For the CDR3, the DNA is TGTGCCAGCAGCCTGCGGACAGACCAAGAGACCCAGTACTTC.

This clone has just a few counts. The V and J genes are TRBV5-5 and TRBJ2-7, with a tentative D call TRBD1 (6 bases). The CDR3 sequence is 17 residues long. V dropped 5 bases and J dropped 2 bases, with 23 bases sitting between them. Germline values: CDR1 SGHKS, CDR2 YYEKEE (reference sequence). This chain's CDR3 is CASSPYNRPGHTYEQYV. CDR3 nucleotides: TGTGCCAGCAGTCCCTATAATAGACCGGGACACACCTACGAGCAGTACGTC.

The chain uses TRBV21-1 and TRBJ2-7; the table calls TRBD2, which could not be checked here. TRBV21-1 is labeled a pseudogene. The CDR3 runs to 13 residues. The CDR3 DNA reads as TGTGCCCCTCTTGGGGGGATATTCTACGAGCAGTACGTC. Its protein is CAPLGGIFYEQYV.

This rearrangement joins TRBV4-1 to TRBJ1-4; no reliable D call. Looked up from germline, CDR1 is MGHRA and CDR2 is YSYEKL. This CDR3 comprises 17 residues. Trimming removed 1 base at V and 6 bases at J, with 18 bases between. DNA for the CDR3: TGCGCCAGCAGCCAAGCGGTCGCGAGGGCAGCTTATGAAAAACTGTTTTTT. Its protein product is CASSQAVARAAYEKLFF.

The rearrangement joins TRBV11-2 to TRBJ1-1, with a tentative D call TRBD1 (5 bases). Trimming took 4 bases from V and 6 from J, leaving 12 bases between them. There are 13 residues in the CDR3. Germline V lookup: CDR1 SGHAT, CDR2 FQNNGV. CDR3 residues: CASSWGGGSEAFF. CDR3 nucleotide sequence: TGTGCCAGCAGCTGGGGCGGGGGTTCTGAAGCTTTCTTT.